Following are 31 T cell receptor beta chains from one sample sequenced in a study of cytomegalovirus exposure and HLA in healthy donors (TCRdb year 2017). The protocol used for the library was the immunoSEQ multiplex PCR assay. For the multiplex PCR, a mixture combining 60 forward primers for TCR Vbeta segments and 13 reverse primers for TCR Jbeta segments was used. The source is immuneACCESS, and TCRdb retained only in-frame sequences with V and J called. Part of the clones is not carried over; for the studies checked, unresolved V genes explain less than half of this, and the remainder is unexplained. The sample table records tens of thousands of clones; 70% to 80% of these occur just once. The ten largest clones add up to around 8.4% of the sample. The sequencing sample was made of PBMCs. Receptor source: a woman aged 30 to 39 in good health and CMV-seropositive.

The rearrangement uses TRBV5-4 and TRBJ2-7, with D perhaps matching TRBD2 (6 bases). The CDR3 has 13 residues. CDR1 SGHNT and CDR2 YYREEE come from the germline V gene (reference sequence). Between the trimmed V and J ends, which lost 4 bases and 4 bases, there was a span of 12 bases. The CDR3 region is CASSHRDSYEQYF. Here the CDR3 DNA reads TGTGCCAGCAGCCACCGGGACTCTTACGAGCAGTACTTC.

This chain joins TRBV6-1 and TRBJ2-7, with D perhaps matching TRBD1 (6 bases). Germline V gene lookup returns CDR1 MNHNS and CDR2 SASEGT. The V and J ends lost 3 bases and 3 bases respectively, with 12 bases between them. This CDR3 region has 14 residues. CDR3 in DNA: TGTGCCAGCAGTGATACAGGGCAATACTACGAGCAGTACTTC. This gives the protein CASSDTGQYYEQYF.

This clone was recorded a few times. The chain carries TRBV9 and TRBJ2-1; D remains unclear. The CDR3 has 14 residues. V lost 0 bases and J 7 bases, leaving 11 bases between the germline ends. The germline CDR1 and CDR2 sequences are SGDLS and YYNGEE. CDR3 sequence (DNA): TGTGCCAGCAGCGTAGATCCTAGAGATAATGAGCAGTTCTTC. Protein: CASSVDPRDNEQFF.

The V gene is TRBV6-6, the J gene TRBJ1-1; D gene ambiguous. Germline loops: CDR1 MNHNY, CDR2 SVGAGI (reference sequence). The CDR3 runs to 13 residues. V lost 0 bases, J lost 10 bases, and 12 bases lay in between. CDR3 sequence reads: CASSYSDGRGAFF. CDR3 DNA: TGTGCCAGCAGTTACTCGGACGGGAGAGGAGCTTTCTTT.

This clone appeared a few times. The chain has TRBV28 and TRBJ2-5; the D gene is possibly TRBD1 (6 bases). Trimming took off 5 bases at V and 1 base at J, with 11 bases between the two ends. Germline assignment: CDR1 MDHEN and CDR2 SYDVKM. This CDR3 contains 14 residues. CDR3 bases: TGTGCCAGCAGTCCAGGACAGCTCCAAGAGACCCAGTACTTC. Its protein is CASSPGQLQETQYF. Full variable domain (rest looked up from reference TRBV28 and TRBJ2-5): DVKVTQSSRYLVKRTGEKVFLECVQDMDHENMFWYRQDPGLGLRLIYFSYDVKMKEKGDIPEGYSVSREKKERFSLILESASTNQTSMYLCASSPGQLQETQYFGPGTRLLVL.

This clone turned up a few times. This chain connects TRBV9 to TRBJ1-1; 11 bases agree with TRBD1. Trimming removed 3 bases from V and 5 bases from J; junction bases left unmatched: 6. The CDR3 totals 15 residues. CDR1 is SGDLS, CDR2 YYNGEE, per germline. The CDR3 nucleotides are TGTGCCAGCAGCGGCCCGGACAGGGGGCTGACTGAAGCTTTCTTT. Protein sequence: CASSGPDRGLTEAFF.

This clone was recorded a few times. The chain uses TRBV5-6 and TRBJ2-5; TRBD2 aligns across 8 bases. Germline loops: CDR1 SGHDT, CDR2 YYEEEE. The V and J ends lost 6 bases and 5 bases, in that order; junction bases with no gene match: 3. The CDR3 has 12 amino acids. Written as DNA, the CDR3 is TGTGCCAGCACGGGCGGGAGGGAGACCCAGTACTTC. Its translation: CASTGGRETQYF.

This chain uses TRBV20-1 with TRBJ1-1, with D unclear. Germline V gives CDR1 DFQATT, CDR2 SNEGSKA (reference sequence). The CDR3 totals 11 residues. Trimming stripped 5 bases from V and 0 bases from J, with 4 bases between. Here the CDR3 reads CSAPLNTEAFF. CDR3 bases: TGCAGTGCTCCTCTGAACACTGAAGCTTTCTTT.

The rearrangement links TRBV19 to TRBJ2-5, with 7 bases lining up with TRBD2. V lost 8 bases, J lost 5 bases, and 8 bases stayed unmatched. CDR1 and CDR2 (germline): LNHDA, SQIVND (reference sequence). The CDR3 loop spans 13 amino acids. CDR3 in DNA: TGTGCCAGTGCAGGGAGGGATTGGGAGACCCAGTACTTC. This translates into CASAGRDWETQYF.

The CDR3 DNA is TGTGCCAGCATCACCCCGGCAGGAGGGCCAAGGGGCTACACCTTC. The encoded protein is CASITPAGGPRGYTF. The gene calls are TRBV6-1 and TRBJ1-2; D unclear. CDR3 size: 15 residues. V lost 7 bases to trimming and J lost 8 bases, with 23 bases between them. Germline CDR1 MNHNS, CDR2 SASEGT.

This rearrangement joins TRBV7-9 to TRBJ2-2, with 8 positions matching TRBD1. The CDR3 length is 16 residues. Germline V gene data show CDR1 as SEHNR and CDR2 as FQNEAQ (reference sequence). The J segment lost 1 base and the V segment lost 5 bases, leaving 6 bases of the junction unmatched. CDR3 sequence (DNA): TGTGCCAGCAGCAGTTCCGGGACAGGGAACACCGGGGAGCTGTTTTTT. It is translated as CASSSSGTGNTGELFF.

This chain joins TRBV15 and TRBJ2-5; 7 bases agree with TRBD1. The CDR3 is 15 amino acids. Unmatched junction bases numbered 5, after V lost 0 bases and J lost 4 bases. Germline CDR1 is LNHNV and CDR2 is YYDKDF (reference sequence). The CDR3: CATSRDYTGVETQYF. The CDR3 DNA reads as TGTGCCACCAGCAGAGACTATACAGGGGTAGAGACCCAGTACTTC.

This clone was counted once. The chain links TRBV27 to TRBJ1-2; D may be TRBD1 (5 bases). Trimming removed 3 bases at V and 6 bases at J, with 11 bases between. Per germline, CDR1 MNHEY and CDR2 SMNVEV (reference sequence). The CDR3 loop spans 13 amino acids. The CDR3 sequence: CASSLRGRNGYTF. CDR3 sequence (DNA): TGTGCCAGCAGTTTGCGGGGGAGGAATGGCTACACCTTC.

The chain carries TRBV5-1 and TRBJ2-7; 12 bases line up with TRBD1. The trim removed 4 bases at V and 5 bases at J, leaving 4 bases unmatched. Germline loops: CDR1 SGHRS, CDR2 YFSETQ. This CDR3 is 14 amino acids long. The CDR3 nucleotides are TGCGCCAGCAGCGCCGGGACAGGGGGCAACGAGCAGTACTTC. Its translation is CASSAGTGGNEQYF. Full variable domain (missing parts from reference TRBV5-1 and TRBJ2-7): KAGVTQTPRYLIKTRGQQVTLSCSPISGHRSVSWYQQTPGQGLQFLFEYFSETQRNKGNFPGRFSGRQFSNSRSEMNVSTLELGDSALYLCASSAGTGGNEQYFGPGTRLTVT.

The chain recombines TRBV30 with TRBJ1-2; 8 bases align to TRBD1. V gave up 3 bases and J gave up 2 bases; unmatched junction bases: 5. This CDR3 spans 14 amino acids. Germline V CDR1 and CDR2: GTSNPN, SVGIG (reference sequence). The CDR3 spells CAWRRTGRNYGYTF. As DNA, the CDR3 is TGTGCCTGGAGGAGGACAGGGAGAAACTATGGCTACACCTTC.

The J gene is TRBJ2-1, the V gene TRBV29-1, with D uncertain. Germline lookup yields CDR1 SQVTM and CDR2 ANQGSEA. The CDR3 runs 14 residues. V was trimmed by 2 bases and J by 6 bases, leaving 14 bases between them. CDR3 residues: CSVEKAGTGNEQFF. In nucleotides, the CDR3 is TGCAGCGTTGAAAAAGCTGGCACGGGCAATGAGCAGTTCTTC.

This chain links TRBV5-1 with TRBJ1-1, with D possibly matching TRBD1 (6 bases). The germline V gene encodes CDR1 SGHRS and CDR2 YFSETQ. Trimming cost V 4 bases and J 5 bases, with 15 bases left between them. This CDR3 comprises 14 residues. The CDR3: CASSRQAMGTEAFF. CDR3 DNA sequence: TGCGCCAGCAGCCGACAGGCTATGGGTACTGAAGCTTTCTTT. Using reference TRBV5-1 and TRBJ1-1 for the parts outside the CDR3, the full variable domain is KAGVTQTPRYLIKTRGQQVTLSCSPISGHRSVSWYQQTPGQGLQFLFEYFSETQRNKGNFPGRFSGRQFSNSRSEMNVSTLELGDSALYLCASSRQAMGTEAFFGQGTRLTVV.

This clone has a single count. The rearrangement joins TRBV30 to TRBJ1-2; tentative D call: TRBD1 (6 bases). The germline gives CDR1 GTSNPN, CDR2 SVGIG (reference sequence). The CDR3 length is 17 residues. V dropped 0 bases and J dropped 4 bases, with 21 bases sitting between them. CDR3 protein: CAWSVRGLGPFIYGYTF. The CDR3 nucleotides are TGTGCCTGGAGTGTCAGGGGTCTGGGTCCGTTCATCTATGGCTACACCTTC. The variable domain in full, completed from reference TRBV30 and TRBJ1-2, reads SQTIHQWPATLVQPVGSPLSLECTVEGTSNPNLYWYRQAAGRGLQLLFYSVGIGQISSEVPQNLSASRPQDRQFILSSKKLLLSDSGFYLCAWSVRGLGPFIYGYTFGSGTRLTVV.

The table lists this clone with a count of one. The chain carries TRBV29-1 and TRBJ1-2; no firm D call. CDR3 size: 13 residues. V was pared by 3 bases and J by 0 bases, with 8 bases between. Germline V CDR1 and CDR2: SQVTM, ANQGSEA. CDR3: CSVDGRSNYGYTF. Here the CDR3 DNA reads TGCAGCGTTGATGGCAGGTCTAACTATGGCTACACCTTC.

The chain combines TRBV9 with TRBJ1-2, with 7 positions matching TRBD1. CDR1 and CDR2 (germline): SGDLS, YYNGEE. The CDR3 extends over 12 amino acids. J gave up 4 bases and V 6 bases, and 3 bases lay outside the gene matches. CDR3 DNA sequence: TGTGCCAGCACCGGGACAGCCTATGGCTACACCTTC. Encoded protein: CASTGTAYGYTF.

This chain joins TRBV4-1 and TRBJ1-4; 7 nucleotides align to TRBD1. The CDR3 runs 15 residues. Trimming removed 2 bases from V and 4 bases from J; junction bases left unmatched: 4. CDR1 is MGHRA, CDR2 YSYEKL, per germline. CDR3 region: CASSQRQGFNEKLFF. The CDR3 DNA follows: TGCGCCAGCAGCCAAAGACAGGGTTTTAATGAAAAACTGTTTTTT.

This chain connects TRBV5-5 to TRBJ2-3; 7 bases fit TRBD1. CDR3 length equals 16 residues. The germline V gene has CDR1 SGHKS and CDR2 YYEKEE (reference sequence). The junction had 8 bases not matched to a gene; V was cut back by 2 bases and J by 2 bases. Here the CDR3 reads CASSFRTGAFTDTQYF. CDR3 nucleotides: TGTGCCAGCAGCTTCCGGACAGGCGCTTTCACAGATACGCAGTATTTT.

This chain uses TRBV30 with TRBJ2-7; D is perhaps TRBD2 (6 bases). Germline loops: CDR1 GTSNPN, CDR2 SVGIG (reference sequence). The CDR3 is 15 amino acids. V was trimmed by 2 bases and J by 1 base, leaving 15 bases between them. CDR3 nucleotide sequence: TGTGCCTGGAGTAGGGGCGGGACCGGTTCCTACGAGCAGTACTTC. Its translation: CAWSRGGTGSYEQYF.

The rearrangement uses TRBV4-2 and TRBJ1-1, with 10 bases matching TRBD1. CDR3 length: 14 amino acids. Germline CDR1 is LGHNA and CDR2 is YNFKEQ. The J segment lost 8 bases and the V segment lost 4 bases, leaving 7 bases of the junction unmatched. The CDR3 loop reads CASSRGTGEGEAFF. The DNA of the CDR3 is TGTGCCAGCAGCCGTGGGACAGGGGAAGGCGAAGCTTTCTTT.

The rearrangement joins TRBV5-4 to TRBJ2-5; 10 bases line up with TRBD2. Unmatched junction bases numbered 5, after V lost 5 bases and J lost 1 base. The germline gives CDR1 SGHNT, CDR2 YYREEE (reference sequence). The CDR3 has 15 residues. This chain's CDR3 is CASSSAGGIQETQYF. In nucleotides, the CDR3 is TGTGCCAGCAGTTCAGCGGGAGGGATCCAAGAGACCCAGTACTTC.

The rearrangement joins TRBV28 to TRBJ2-1, with TRBD2 identical over 11 bases. The CDR3 covers 14 residues. The junction had 1 base not matched to a gene; V was cut back by 6 bases and J by 3 bases. Per germline, CDR1 MDHEN and CDR2 SYDVKM. CDR3 sequence (DNA): TGTGCCAGCAGGACTAGCGGGATCTACAATGAGCAGTTCTTC. Translating it yields CASRTSGIYNEQFF.

This clone has more than one count but fewer than ten. The V call is TRBV5-1, the J call TRBJ1-3; D uncertain. V was pared by 4 bases and J by 5 bases, with 10 bases between. Looked up from germline, CDR1 is SGHRS and CDR2 is YFSETQ. The CDR3 is 13 amino acids. The CDR3 region is CASSPPGRNTIYF. CDR3 nucleotides: TGCGCCAGCAGCCCTCCGGGTAGAAACACCATATATTTT.

CDR3 region: CAISPRGTEAFF. CDR3 nucleotides: TGTGCCATCAGTCCCAGGGGCACTGAAGCTTTCTTT. The J gene is TRBJ1-1, the V gene TRBV10-3, with D tentatively TRBD1 (6 bases). The V end was cut by 5 bases, the J end by 4 bases, with 8 bases between. Germline CDR1 ENHRY, CDR2 SYGVKD. This CDR3 region has 12 residues.

This sequence joins TRBV27 and TRBJ2-6; D remains unclear. The CDR3 covers 14 residues. CDR1 and CDR2 from the germline V gene are MNHEY and SMNVEV (reference sequence). V lost 3 bases and J lost 3, with 6 bases in between. The CDR3 loop reads CASSLRDGANVLTF. Written as DNA, the CDR3 is TGTGCCAGCAGTTTGCGTGATGGGGCCAACGTCCTGACTTTC.

The chain employs TRBV5-1 and TRBJ2-2, with 8 bases that match TRBD2. There are 15 residues in the CDR3. The V gene end was trimmed by 0 bases and the J gene end by 4 bases; junction bases not matched to a gene: 2. Germline assignment: CDR1 SGHRS and CDR2 YFSETQ. The CDR3 nucleotides are TGCGCCAGCAGCTTGGGCGGGGGGACCACCGGGGAGCTGTTTTTT. Protein: CASSLGGGTTGELFF.

V gene TRBV27 combines with J gene TRBJ2-5; no clear D gene. The DNA end is more similar to TRBJ2-7, so the J call may be wrong. Germline assignment: CDR1 MNHEY and CDR2 SMNVEV (reference sequence). The length of the CDR3 is 18 residues. The CDR3 coding sequence is TGTGCCAGCAGTAGTCAGGATCGATTTGGCAGCCCCAATTACGAGCAGTACTTC. Its protein is CASSSQDRFGSPNYEQYF.